These T cell receptor beta chains were read from a single sample in a study of T cell repertoires in cytomegalovirus infection. TCRdb passed the reads through MiXCR, listing each CDR3 protein once. In the table there are 290,000 or so distinct CDR3 sequences, approximately 10% of which are singletons. The sequenced material came from PBMCs. Source of these receptors: a human donor in good health (CMV status not recorded). Some clones in this sample may be carry-over from other donors' samples. The CDR3 runs from the conserved cysteine through the conserved F or W. A D gene is named only where the DNA matches it firmly. The size field is filled for only some rows; it gives once, few, many or a size class.

clone size: .; J gene: TRBJ1-1; D gene: .; V gene: TRBV28; CDR3 protein: CASSLAGPGNTEAFF; CDR3 DNA: TGTGCCAGCAGTTTGGCGGGGCCTGGGAACACTGAAGCTTTCTTT
clone size: many; J gene: TRBJ2-5; D gene: .; V gene: TRBV20-1; CDR3 protein: CSARVAGRETQYF; CDR3 DNA: TGCAGTGCTAGAGTGGCCGGACGGGAGACCCAGTACTTC
clone size: .; J gene: TRBJ2-3; D gene: .; V gene: TRBV2; CDR3 protein: CASRDGYADTQYF; CDR3 DNA: TGTGCCAGCAGGGACGGATACGCAGATACGCAGTATTTT
clone size: many; J gene: TRBJ1-5; D gene: .; V gene: TRBV28; CDR3 protein: CASTPPARYQPQHF; CDR3 DNA: TGTGCCAGCACCCCTCCAGCCAGGTATCAGCCCCAGCATTTT
clone size: many; J gene: TRBJ2-7; D gene: TRBD1; V gene: TRBV7-2; CDR3 protein: CASSSTGTGPYEQYF; CDR3 DNA: TGTGCCAGCAGCTCGACCGGGACAGGCCCCTACGAGCAGTACTTC
clone size: many; J gene: TRBJ1-1; D gene: .; V gene: TRBV29-1; CDR3 protein: CSVVFVNTEAFF; CDR3 DNA: TGCAGCGTTGTTTTCGTGAACACTGAAGCTTTCTTT
clone size: few; J gene: TRBJ2-7; D gene: TRBD1; V gene: TRBV20-1; CDR3 protein: CSARDPDRGGYEQYF; CDR3 DNA: TGCAGTGCTAGAGACCCGGACAGGGGCGGATACGAGCAGTACTTC
clone size: many; J gene: TRBJ2-5; D gene: TRBD1; V gene: TRBV28; CDR3 protein: CASIKKGQGRETQYF; CDR3 DNA: TGTGCCAGCATCAAAAAGGGACAGGGGCGAGAGACCCAGTACTTC
clone size: many; J gene: TRBJ1-1; D gene: TRBD1; V gene: TRBV29-1; CDR3 protein: CSVYRDSSSEAFF; CDR3 DNA: TGCAGCGTTTACCGGGACAGCTCTTCTGAAGCTTTCTTT
clone size: .; J gene: TRBJ2-1; D gene: TRBD2; V gene: TRBV7-9; CDR3 protein: CASSLIGAGGPDEQFF; CDR3 DNA: TGTGCCAGCAGCTTAATCGGAGCGGGAGGGCCTGATGAGCAGTTCTTC
clone size: many; J gene: TRBJ2-2; D gene: .; V gene: TRBV12-3/TRBV12-4; CDR3 protein: CASSFPPSFGTGELFF; CDR3 DNA: TGTGCCAGCAGTTTCCCCCCCTCGTTCGGCACCGGGGAGCTGTTTTTT
clone size: many; J gene: TRBJ1-1; D gene: .; V gene: TRBV7-2; CDR3 protein: CASSFAWGTEAFF; CDR3 DNA: TGTGCCAGCAGCTTTGCTTGGGGCACTGAAGCTTTCTTT
clone size: many; J gene: TRBJ1-5; D gene: .; V gene: TRBV20-1; CDR3 protein: CSARGRDIWSRQPQHF; CDR3 DNA: TGCAGTGCTAGAGGTCGGGACATATGGTCTCGACAGCCCCAGCATTTT
clone size: .; J gene: TRBJ1-6; D gene: .; V gene: TRBV2; CDR3 protein: CASGEEVRSPLHF; CDR3 DNA: TGTGCCAGCGGGGAGGAAGTGCGTTCACCCCTCCACTTT
clone size: many; J gene: TRBJ2-3; D gene: TRBD2; V gene: TRBV7-2; CDR3 protein: CASSLEREGTQYF; CDR3 DNA: TGTGCCAGCAGCTTAGAGAGGGAGGGTACGCAGTATTTT
clone size: many; J gene: TRBJ2-5; D gene: .; V gene: TRBV5-1; CDR3 protein: CASSDGQGYGETQYF; CDR3 DNA: TGCGCCAGCAGCGATGGTCAGGGGTACGGAGAGACCCAGTACTTC
clone size: .; J gene: TRBJ2-5; D gene: .; V gene: TRBV18; CDR3 protein: CASLPLAGRGWETQYF; CDR3 DNA: TGTGCCAGCTTACCCTTAGCAGGGCGCGGATGGGAGACCCAGTACTTC